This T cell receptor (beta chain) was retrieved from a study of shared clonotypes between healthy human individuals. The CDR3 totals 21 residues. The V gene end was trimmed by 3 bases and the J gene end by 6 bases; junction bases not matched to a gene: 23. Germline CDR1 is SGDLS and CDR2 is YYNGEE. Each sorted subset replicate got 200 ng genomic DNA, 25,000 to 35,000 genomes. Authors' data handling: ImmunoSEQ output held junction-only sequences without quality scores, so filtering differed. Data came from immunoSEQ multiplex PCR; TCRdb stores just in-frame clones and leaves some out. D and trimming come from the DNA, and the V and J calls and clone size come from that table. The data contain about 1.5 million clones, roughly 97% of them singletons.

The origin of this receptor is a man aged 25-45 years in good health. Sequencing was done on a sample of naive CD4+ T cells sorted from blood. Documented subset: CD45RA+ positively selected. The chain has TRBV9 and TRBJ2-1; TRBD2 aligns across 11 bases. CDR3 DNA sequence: TGTGCCAGCAGCGAACATTTCACCGGGACTAGCGGAGGATCTTCGGGCAATGAGCAGTTCTTC. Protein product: CASSEHFTGTSGGSSGNEQFF.